Listed here are 28 T cell receptor beta chains from one sample, sequenced in a study of radiotherapy plus CTLA-4 blockade in lung cancer (dated by TCRdb to the late 2010s). Receptor libraries were prepared by the immunoSEQ multiplex PCR assay. What TCRdb holds here is the immuneACCESS table cut down to in-frame rearrangements. Part of the clones is not present; checked against another copy, under half of the missing clones reflect an unresolved V gene, and the others are unexplained. The sample profile shows 130,000 or so clones; around 90% of them were found once. Of the sample, 6.9% falls within the top ten clones. Sequencing used peripheral blood, obtained from a patient treated with radiotherapy plus ipilimumab. The receptors originated from a human donor with non-small cell lung cancer that progressed on radiotherapy plus ipilimumab.

Points on this clone: The sample contains more than one DNA sequence encoding this CDR3. This chain joins TRBV18 and TRBJ1-2; D unclear. CDR3 length: 13 amino acids. The germline V and J ends were trimmed by 3 bases and 2 bases, with 7 bases remaining between them. Germline assignment: CDR1 KGHSH and CDR2 LQKENI. This CDR3 is CASSPDKNYGYTF. For the CDR3, the DNA is TGTGCCAGCTCACCCGACAAAAACTATGGCTACACCTTC.

The V gene is TRBV19, the J gene TRBJ2-2, with D possibly TRBD1 on 6 matching bases. The CDR3 length is 14 residues. Trimming took 3 bases from V and 5 from J, leaving 10 bases between them. The germline V gene has CDR1 LNHDA and CDR2 SQIVND (reference sequence). The CDR3 here is CASSMGRGTGELFF. In DNA form, the CDR3 reads TGTGCCAGTAGTATGGGCAGGGGAACCGGGGAGCTGTTTTTT.

The chain couples TRBV7-3 to TRBJ1-1; the D is unclear. Looked up from germline, CDR1 is SGHTA and CDR2 is FQGTGA. V dropped 2 bases and J dropped 0 bases, with 10 bases sitting between them. The length of the CDR3 is 15 residues. CDR3 in amino acids: CASSLQPEMNTEAFF. The CDR3 region has the DNA TGTGCCAGCAGCTTACAGCCGGAGATGAACACTGAAGCTTTCTTT.

The chain joins TRBV5-1 to TRBJ2-3, with a weak D call TRBD1 (6 bases). Trimming shortened V by 0 bases and J by 8 bases, and 7 bases separated the two germline ends. The germline CDR1 and CDR2 sequences are SGHRS and YFSETQ. CDR3 length: 12 amino acids. The DNA for the CDR3 is TGCGCCAGCAGCTTGGAAGGGGGTACGCAGTATTTT. The encoded protein is CASSLEGGTQYF. The complete variable domain, with remaining parts taken from reference TRBV5-1 and TRBJ2-3, reads KAGVTQTPRYLIKTRGQQVTLSCSPISGHRSVSWYQQTPGQGLQFLFEYFSETQRNKGNFPGRFSGRQFSNSRSEMNVSTLELGDSALYLCASSLEGGTQYFGPGTRLTVL.

This clone was recorded a few times. The chain recombines TRBV5-4 with TRBJ1-1; the D gene is possibly TRBD1 (5 bases). Trimming took off 3 bases at V and 3 bases at J, with 9 bases between the two ends. There are 13 residues in the CDR3. CDR1 and CDR2 (germline): SGHNT, YYREEE (reference sequence). The CDR3 DNA follows: TGTGCCAGCAGCTACTTAGGGGACACTGAAGCTTTCTTT. Residues: CASSYLGDTEAFF.

As DNA, the CDR3 is TGTGCCACCCACAGGGAGGACTATGGCTACACCTTC. Translating it yields CATHREDYGYTF. J is TRBJ1-2 and V is TRBV10-3; D is possibly TRBD1 (6 bases). Germline CDR1 reads ENHRY; CDR2 reads SYGVKD. There are 12 residues in the CDR3. Trimming removed 10 bases at V and 3 bases at J, with 12 bases between.

This clone was picked up a small number of times. The chain combines TRBV18 with TRBJ1-2; D may be TRBD1 (5 bases). CDR1 is KGHSH, CDR2 LQKENI, per germline. The CDR3 extends over 14 amino acids. Trimming shortened V by 1 base and J by 7 bases, and 13 bases separated the two germline ends. Here the CDR3 reads CASSPLRGEVGYTF. DNA of the CDR3: TGTGCCAGCTCACCACTGAGGGGCGAAGTTGGCTACACCTTC.

The chain has TRBV7-3 and TRBJ2-2, with unresolved D. CDR1 and CDR2 from the germline V gene are SGHTA and FQGTGA. The V end was cut by 2 bases, the J end by 6 bases, with 7 bases between. The CDR3 is 13 amino acids. DNA of the CDR3: TGTGCCAGCAGCTTACTGGGCTCCGGGGAGCTGTTTTTT. Translation: CASSLLGSGELFF. The full variable domain, rest sourced from reference TRBV7-3 and TRBJ2-2, is GAGVSQTPSNKVTEKGKYVELRCDPISGHTALYWYRQSLGQGPEFLIYFQGTGAADDSGLPNDRFFAVRPEGSVSTLKIQRTERGDSAVYLCASSLLGSGELFFGEGSRLTVL.

The chain joins TRBV11-3 to TRBJ2-3; TRBD1 might be the D (6 bases). Trimming stripped 1 base from V and 2 bases from J, with 16 bases between. CDR3 length equals 17 residues. Germline CDR1 and CDR2: SGHNT and YENEEA. CDR3 sequence reads: CASSLAPNRVLTDTQYF. CDR3 nucleotide sequence: TGTGCCAGCAGCTTAGCCCCTAACAGGGTTCTCACAGATACGCAGTATTTT.

This clone has a single count. The rearrangement links TRBV9 to TRBJ1-2; D remains ambiguous. The ends were cut back, 4 bases at V and 0 bases at J, with 10 bases in the middle. The germline CDR1 and CDR2 sequences are SGDLS and YYNGEE. The length of the CDR3 is 14 residues. Here the CDR3 reads CASSPGNANYGYTF. Here the CDR3 DNA reads TGTGCCAGCAGCCCCGGTAACGCTAACTATGGCTACACCTTC.

This sequence joins TRBV29-1 and TRBJ2-5, with D perhaps TRBD2 (5 bases). Germline loops: CDR1 SQVTM, CDR2 ANQGSEA. The CDR3 contains 12 residues. V lost 5 bases, J lost 5 bases, and 12 bases lay in between. The CDR3 protein is CSVSGVDETQYF. The CDR3 region has the DNA TGCAGCGTTTCCGGGGTTGATGAGACCCAGTACTTC. Full variable domain (missing parts from reference TRBV29-1 and TRBJ2-5): SAVISQKPSRDICQRGTSLTIQCQVDSQVTMMFWYRQQPGQSLTLIATANQGSEATYESGFVIDKFPISRPNLTFSTLTVSNMSPEDSSIYLCSVSGVDETQYFGPGTRLLVL.

The CDR3 spells CASSYSPTAEKQYF. Here the CDR3 DNA reads TGTGCCAGCAGTTACTCGCCTACAGCCGAGAAGCAGTACTTC. This sequence joins TRBV6-5 and TRBJ2-7; D unclear. The CDR3 has 14 residues. Germline V lookup: CDR1 MNHEY, CDR2 SVGAGI. Trimming took off 0 bases at V and 8 bases at J, with 14 bases between the two ends.

This rearrangement joins TRBV27 to TRBJ2-3; D is unresolved. Germline CDR1 reads MNHEY; CDR2 reads SMNVEV (reference sequence). With 6 bases removed from V and 4 bases from J, the gap between germline ends came to 11 bases. The CDR3 sequence is 13 residues long. CDR3 in DNA: TGTGCCAGCAGCAATCTCGGTCCAGATACGCAGTATTTT. This sequence encodes CASSNLGPDTQYF.

The rearrangement links TRBV5-6 to TRBJ1-3; D is uncertain. Germline assignment: CDR1 SGHDT and CDR2 YYEEEE. Trimming took 6 bases from V and 9 from J, leaving 19 bases between them. This CDR3 has 14 amino acids. This chain's CDR3 is CASTRWQTSGTIYF. CDR3 coding DNA: TGTGCCAGCACCCGATGGCAGACCTCAGGCACCATATATTTT.

V and J are TRBV10-3 and TRBJ2-7; no definite D call. This CDR3 region has 15 residues. Per the germline V gene, CDR1 is ENHRY and CDR2 is SYGVKD. The V and J ends lost 3 bases and 0 bases respectively, with 12 bases between them. Here the CDR3 DNA reads TGTGCCATCAGTGATCGCGAACAGTTCTCCTACGAGCAGTACTTC. Residues: CAISDREQFSYEQYF.

In nucleotides, the CDR3 is TGCACCAGCAGCCAAGAGAAGACCGGGCAAGGCAATCAGCCCCAGCATTTT. Residues: CTSSQEKTGQGNQPQHF. The V call is TRBV1, the J call TRBJ1-5. TRBV1 is a documented pseudogene. The CDR3 sequence is 17 residues long.

This clone was seen a single time. CDR3 nucleotide sequence: TGTGCCACGGGGGGGTACTATGGCTACACCTTC. It specifies CATGGYYGYTF. This chain links TRBV6-1 with TRBJ1-2; perhaps TRBD1 as D (5 bases). Germline V gene data show CDR1 as MNHNS and CDR2 as SASEGT. The V end was cut by 10 bases, the J end by 3 bases, with 9 bases between. The CDR3 has 11 residues.

The rearrangement joins TRBV6-5 to TRBJ2-5; maybe TRBD2 (6 bases). The CDR3 totals 15 residues. V was trimmed by 6 bases and J by 4 bases, leaving 18 bases between them. Germline V CDR1 and CDR2: MNHEY, SVGAGI. Here the CDR3 DNA reads TGTGCCAGCAGGGAGGGACGGATAAGGGGAGAGACCCAGTACTTC. This sequence encodes CASREGRIRGETQYF.

The V call is TRBV23-1, the J call TRBJ2-1, with D unresolved. TRBV23-1 falls under the ORF class, with uncertain function. The germline V and J ends were trimmed by 1 base and 1 base, with 26 bases remaining between them. The CDR3 sequence is 21 residues long. The CDR3, as DNA: TGCGCCAGCAGTCAATTAAGACCCGCTCTTGAATACGACCTATCCTACAATGAGCAGTTCTTC. This sequence encodes CASSQLRPALEYDLSYNEQFF.

The chain combines TRBV6-5 with TRBJ2-7, with D possibly matching TRBD1 (5 bases). V gave up 0 bases and J gave up 1 base, with 7 bases separating them. Germline V gene lookup returns CDR1 MNHEY and CDR2 SVGAGI. This CDR3 is 14 amino acids long. The CDR3 is CASSYSSGSYEQYF. In DNA, the CDR3 is TGTGCCAGCAGTTACTCGTCAGGGTCCTACGAGCAGTACTTC.

The chain carries TRBV18 and TRBJ2-2; D is undetermined. The CDR3 has 16 amino acids. Trimming removed 3 bases at V and 2 bases at J, with 13 bases between. Per the germline V gene, CDR1 is KGHSH and CDR2 is LQKENI. CDR3 nucleotides: TGTGCCAGCTCACCCTATCGACCCGAAAACACCGGGGAGCTGTTTTTT. This encodes CASSPYRPENTGELFF.

This clone was detected once. This chain joins TRBV6-5 and TRBJ2-2, with 8 bases that match TRBD1. J lost 0 bases, V lost 4 bases, and 1 base had no gene match. The CDR3 sequence is 15 residues long. CDR1 and CDR2 from the germline V gene are MNHEY and SVGAGI. The CDR3 reads CASSLGQANTGELFF. The CDR3 DNA reads TGTGCCAGCAGTTTGGGACAGGCGAACACCGGGGAGCTGTTTTTT.

V is TRBV6-1 and J is TRBJ2-7; tentative D call: TRBD2 (6 bases). The germline V gene encodes CDR1 MNHNS and CDR2 SASEGT. The length of the CDR3 is 12 residues. The germline V and J ends were trimmed by 8 bases and 3 bases, with 11 bases remaining between them. Here the CDR3 reads CASGLFNYEQYF. The CDR3, as DNA: TGTGCCAGCGGACTATTTAACTACGAGCAGTACTTC.

The chain couples TRBV15 to TRBJ1-2; no firm D call. V was trimmed by 4 bases and J by 7 bases, leaving 13 bases between them. Per the germline V gene, CDR1 is LNHNV and CDR2 is YYDKDF (reference sequence). The CDR3 covers 13 residues. For the CDR3, the DNA is TGTGCCACCAGCACAACTAGATCAGTTGGCTACACCTTC. This encodes CATSTTRSVGYTF.

The chain employs TRBV18 and TRBJ1-1, with no clear D. CDR1 KGHSH and CDR2 LQKENI come from the germline V gene. Trimming removed 6 bases from V and 1 base from J, with 9 bases in between. The CDR3 spans 13 residues. The CDR3 DNA follows: TGTGCCAGCTCCCCTCAACCGAACACTGAAGCTTTCTTT. Its translation: CASSPQPNTEAFF.

This sequence joins TRBV9 and TRBJ2-7, with 8 bases lining up with TRBD2. The CDR3 covers 14 residues. CDR1 is SGDLS, CDR2 YYNGEE, per germline. V trimming: 5 bases; J trimming: 3 bases; junction bases outside the gene matches: 7. The CDR3 is CASSPSGSGYEQYF. The DNA for the CDR3 is TGTGCCAGCAGTCCGAGCGGGAGTGGCTACGAGCAGTACTTC.

V is TRBV29-1 and J is TRBJ2-1; D not certain. CDR1 and CDR2 (germline): SQVTM, ANQGSEA. The CDR3 has 13 residues. V was trimmed by 4 bases and J by 0 bases, leaving 7 bases between them. CDR3 sequence: CSVGRSSYNEQFF. In DNA, the CDR3 is TGCAGCGTTGGCAGAAGCTCCTACAATGAGCAGTTCTTC.

The chain joins TRBV28 to TRBJ2-1; 10 bases match TRBD2. Trimming removed 4 bases from V and 7 bases from J; junction bases left unmatched: 13. This CDR3 contains 17 residues. The V gene's germline CDR1 is MDHEN and CDR2 SYDVKM. Here the CDR3 DNA reads TGTGCCAGCAGTTCCTCGGGGAGCGGGAGGGCCTTAAATGAGCAGTTCTTC. Amino acids: CASSSSGSGRALNEQFF.